These T cell receptor beta chains were read from a single sample in a study of control samples from healthy donors and cancer patients. Produced via immunoSEQ multiplex PCR; TCRdb's table is partial and in-frame only. The table shows 130,000 or so clones, with 85% to 95% occurring only once. Sequenced: blood. The receptor set was obtained from a man aged 40-50 years in good health. Each CDR3 is given with its conserved first and last residue. Clone size appears in some rows only: once, few, many, or a class for an expanded clone.

v_gene: TRBV11-3
j_gene: TRBJ2-7
abundance: -
CDR3aa: CASSFGTAYEQYF

v_gene: TRBV5-1
j_gene: TRBJ2-2
abundance: -
CDR3aa: CASSLVGDGAGELFF

v_gene: TRBV24-1
j_gene: TRBJ1-2
abundance: -
CDR3aa: CATSEGTGALLYGYTF

v_gene: TRBV6-5
j_gene: TRBJ1-1
abundance: -
CDR3aa: CASKRSLEAFF

v_gene: TRBV6-4
j_gene: TRBJ2-3
abundance: once
CDR3aa: CASSERGRTDTQYF

v_gene: TRBV2
j_gene: TRBJ2-7
abundance: -
CDR3aa: CASSGTGEFGEQYF

v_gene: TRBV19
j_gene: TRBJ2-7
abundance: -
CDR3aa: CASSIMAQGSYEQYF

v_gene: TRBV5-1
j_gene: TRBJ2-2
abundance: -
CDR3aa: CASSPSRPGTGELFF

v_gene: TRBV10-1
j_gene: TRBJ2-1
abundance: -
CDR3aa: CASSGRPSSEQFF

v_gene: TRBV7-4
j_gene: TRBJ2-7
abundance: -
CDR3aa: CARSPIGRGGYEQYF

v_gene: TRBV5-6
j_gene: TRBJ2-1
abundance: few
CDR3aa: CASSGVGAGVFNEQFF

v_gene: TRBV19
j_gene: TRBJ1-2
abundance: -
CDR3aa: CASSGEVREDYGYTF

v_gene: TRBV9
j_gene: TRBJ2-3
abundance: once
CDR3aa: CASSDIAGASTDTQYF

v_gene: TRBV5-1
j_gene: TRBJ1-5
abundance: few
CDR3aa: CASSLDRGNQPQHF

v_gene: TRBV13
j_gene: TRBJ1-1
abundance: -
CDR3aa: CASSNLGDLNTEAFF

v_gene: TRBV7-9
j_gene: TRBJ1-4
abundance: -
CDR3aa: CASSFPPTGVDEKLFF

v_gene: TRBV7-9
j_gene: TRBJ1-5
abundance: -
CDR3aa: CASQGQGAYNQPQHF

v_gene: TRBV2
j_gene: TRBJ2-5
abundance: -
CDR3aa: CASSAKGLAVTETQYF

v_gene: TRBV7-2
j_gene: TRBJ1-5
abundance: -
CDR3aa: CASSPSGNQPQHF

v_gene: TRBV19
j_gene: TRBJ2-1
abundance: -
CDR3aa: CASSMFAGGPSYNEQFF

v_gene: TRBV9
j_gene: TRBJ2-2
abundance: -
CDR3aa: CASGEGGGTGELFF

v_gene: TRBV7-2
j_gene: TRBJ1-4
abundance: -
CDR3aa: CASSLDHATNEKLFF

v_gene: TRBV28
j_gene: TRBJ1-3
abundance: -
CDR3aa: CASSYASGNTIYF

v_gene: TRBV10-1
j_gene: TRBJ2-7
abundance: -
CDR3aa: CASSESRDRGRSSYEQYF

v_gene: TRBV9
j_gene: TRBJ1-1
abundance: -
CDR3aa: CASSTGGREEGNTEAFF

v_gene: TRBV13
j_gene: TRBJ2-3
abundance: -
CDR3aa: CASSPTLRDRKEGTDTQYF

v_gene: TRBV3-1/TRBV3-2
j_gene: TRBJ2-3
abundance: -
CDR3aa: CASSRLAGGTDTQYF

v_gene: TRBV4-1
j_gene: TRBJ2-7
abundance: -
CDR3aa: CASSQENSIYEQYF

v_gene: TRBV18
j_gene: TRBJ2-7
abundance: -
CDR3aa: CASSPYRDRVYEQYF

v_gene: TRBV5-4
j_gene: TRBJ2-7
abundance: -
CDR3aa: CASSSLYEQYF

v_gene: TRBV19
j_gene: TRBJ2-1
abundance: -
CDR3aa: CASSGGKRETYYNEQFF

v_gene: TRBV2
j_gene: TRBJ1-1
abundance: once
CDR3aa: CASSEALGGTEAFF

v_gene: TRBV5-5
j_gene: TRBJ1-1
abundance: -
CDR3aa: CASSPEGQGALNTEAFF

v_gene: TRBV20-1
j_gene: TRBJ2-5
abundance: -
CDR3aa: CSASLAGAPETQYF

v_gene: TRBV5-8
j_gene: TRBJ2-1
abundance: -
CDR3aa: CASRRGGWNEQFF

v_gene: TRBV6-6
j_gene: TRBJ1-1
abundance: -
CDR3aa: CASSLQNTEAFF

v_gene: TRBV7-9
j_gene: TRBJ2-6
abundance: -
CDR3aa: CASGWAGANVLTF

v_gene: TRBV27
j_gene: TRBJ2-7
abundance: -
CDR3aa: CASSLSGLPTKQYF

v_gene: TRBV4-1
j_gene: TRBJ1-2
abundance: -
CDR3aa: CASSRLWVTGGGNYGYTF

v_gene: TRBV6-1
j_gene: TRBJ1-5
abundance: -
CDR3aa: CASSEEHLRYQPQHF

v_gene: TRBV7-9
j_gene: TRBJ2-7
abundance: -
CDR3aa: CASSLRETYEQYF

v_gene: TRBV5-1
j_gene: TRBJ1-6
abundance: -
CDR3aa: CASSLRPGGNSPLHF

v_gene: TRBV18
j_gene: TRBJ2-5
abundance: -
CDR3aa: CASSPGQGQETQYF

v_gene: TRBV6-5
j_gene: TRBJ1-6
abundance: -
CDR3aa: CASSYAGGSAPLHF

v_gene: TRBV24-1
j_gene: TRBJ2-7
abundance: -
CDR3aa: CATSGKGYEQYF

v_gene: TRBV7-8
j_gene: TRBJ1-2
abundance: -
CDR3aa: CASSLPGNYGYTF

v_gene: TRBV3-1/TRBV3-2
j_gene: TRBJ2-4
abundance: once
CDR3aa: CASSRIRRGRNIQYF

v_gene: TRBV16
j_gene: TRBJ2-7
abundance: -
CDR3aa: CASSQSSTGNSYEQYF

v_gene: TRBV3-1/TRBV3-2
j_gene: TRBJ2-3
abundance: -
CDR3aa: CATRAGSTDTQYF

v_gene: TRBV9
j_gene: TRBJ2-3
abundance: -
CDR3aa: CASSVAGGLAGGTQYF

v_gene: TRBV3-1/TRBV3-2
j_gene: TRBJ2-1
abundance: -
CDR3aa: CASSQTRNEQFF

v_gene: TRBV6-2/TRBV6-3
j_gene: TRBJ1-5
abundance: once
CDR3aa: CASSYKGGTVGNQPQHF

v_gene: TRBV7-2
j_gene: TRBJ1-1
abundance: -
CDR3aa: CASSETRGGNTEAFF

v_gene: TRBV7-2
j_gene: TRBJ2-3
abundance: -
CDR3aa: CASSSEEGYFPDTQYF

v_gene: TRBV11-2
j_gene: TRBJ1-1
abundance: -
CDR3aa: CASSPDRGRTEAFF

v_gene: TRBV7-2
j_gene: TRBJ1-3
abundance: few
CDR3aa: CASRSFSGNTIYF

v_gene: TRBV14
j_gene: TRBJ2-2
abundance: once
CDR3aa: CASSPGQALNTGELFF

v_gene: TRBV3-1/TRBV3-2
j_gene: TRBJ1-2
abundance: -
CDR3aa: CASSDSLYGYTF

v_gene: TRBV5-4
j_gene: TRBJ1-1
abundance: -
CDR3aa: CASSLQGGTEAFF

v_gene: TRBV6-5
j_gene: TRBJ1-4
abundance: once
CDR3aa: CASREGGLGNEKLFF